Described below is a single TCR beta chain sequence and its context. Antigen unknown. Sequencing targeted TCR beta in T cells from blood (CD8+ and CD4+). TEMRA cells were FACS-enriched, while CD8+ and CD4+ T cells were negatively isolated. CDR1 and CDR2 from the germline V gene are SGHRS and YFSETQ. V was trimmed by 2 bases and J by 6 bases, leaving 11 bases between them. The CDR3 contains 13 residues. The data were obtained in a study of CD8 T cells in Susac syndrome. The study's findings and limits: In its TCR sequencing and HLA analysis, the study acknowledged that the number of individuals was relatively small.

When the RNA was reverse transcribed, random hexamers were used with an input of roughly 0.45 to 1 ug. Multiplex PCR with immunoSEQ amplified the TCR beta CDR3 across 54 Vbeta and 13 Jbeta. TCRdb redid the calling of the immunoSEQ multiplex PCR reads with MiXCR, one entry per CDR3 protein. The repertoire holds approximately 190,000 distinct CDR3 sequences, around 96% seen once, with 0.093% in the top ten. Sequenced input: CD4+ T cells from PBMCs. This receptor was obtained from a human donor with multiple sclerosis. The J gene is TRBJ1-2, the V gene TRBV5-1; D is undetermined. The CDR3 DNA sequence: TGCGCCAGCAGCTTCGCAGGCCGGGATGGCTACACCTTC. This gives the protein CASSFAGRDGYTF. Full variable domain (rest looked up from reference TRBV5-1 and TRBJ1-2): KAGVTQTPRYLIKTRGQQVTLSCSPISGHRSVSWYQQTPGQGLQFLFEYFSETQRNKGNFPGRFSGRQFSNSRSEMNVSTLELGDSALYLCASSFAGRDGYTFGSGTRLTVV.